A single sample is the source of the 27 T cell receptor beta chains below, sequenced in a study of blood T cell repertoires in COVID-19. Clones were sequenced by immunoSEQ multiplex PCR, and TCRdb holds only the in-frame ones, with some missing. The sample yields approximately 230,000 clones, around 84% seen once. Sequencing was performed on peripheral blood. These receptors came from a young man with active or convalescent COVID-19.

The chain joins TRBV18 to TRBJ1-5; no reliable D call. The CDR3 spans 16 residues. With 6 bases removed from V and 4 bases from J, the gap between germline ends came to 19 bases. The germline gives CDR1 KGHSH, CDR2 LQKENI. CDR3 sequence (DNA): TGTGCCAGCTCTCCCAGGCCACCGAGGGAGAATCAGCCCCAGCATTTT. It is translated as CASSPRPPRENQPQHF.

The chain combines TRBV5-1 with TRBJ1-2; the D gene is possibly TRBD1 (5 bases). V was clipped by 4 bases and J by 8 bases, with 15 bases between them. This CDR3 region has 13 residues. CDR1 is SGHRS, CDR2 YFSETQ, per germline. This CDR3 is CASSLGLSEGYTF. The CDR3 DNA reads as TGCGCCAGCAGCCTGGGACTTTCAGAAGGCTACACCTTC.

This sequence joins TRBV6-5 and TRBJ2-3; 9 bases line up with TRBD1. Per germline, CDR1 MNHEY and CDR2 SVGAGI. Trimming took 9 bases from V and 2 from J; bases not matched to a gene: 9. CDR3 length: 15 amino acids. CDR3 region: CASGPGQGITDTQYF. For the CDR3, the DNA is TGTGCCAGTGGACCGGGACAGGGAATCACAGATACGCAGTATTTT.

This clone was seen just once. V gene TRBV25-1 combines with J gene TRBJ2-1; TRBD2 aligns across 12 bases. The V segment lost 5 bases and the J segment 7 bases; nucleotides outside the gene matches: 9. Germline V gives CDR1 MGHDK, CDR2 SYGVNS. The CDR3 contains 16 residues. The CDR3 DNA reads as TGTGCCAGCAGTCTCCTAGCGGGGGGGCCTTGGAATGAGCAGTTCTTC. This translates into CASSLLAGGPWNEQFF.

The gene calls are TRBV10-3 and TRBJ1-2; TRBD1 aligns across 7 bases. The CDR3 is made up of 14 amino acids. Germline V gene sequence: CDR1 ENHRY, CDR2 SYGVKD. J lost 4 bases, V lost 2 bases, and 4 bases had no gene match. The CDR3 loop is CAISEPGGTYGYTF. The CDR3 DNA reads TGTGCCATCAGTGAGCCAGGGGGGACCTATGGCTACACCTTC.

V and J are TRBV4-3 and TRBJ2-1, with 13 bases fitting TRBD2. J was trimmed by 2 bases and V by 1 base; bases with no gene match: 8. The CDR3 has 19 residues. Germline V gene lookup returns CDR1 LGHNA and CDR2 YSLEER. This CDR3 is CASSQGGGLAGTTYNEQFF. The CDR3 nucleotides read TGCGCCAGCAGCCAAGGCGGGGGACTAGCGGGGACTACCTACAATGAGCAGTTCTTC.

The chain employs TRBV6-5 and TRBJ1-1; maybe TRBD1 (5 bases). In germline, CDR1 is MNHEY, CDR2 SVGAGI. The CDR3 has 15 residues. V was cut by 5 bases and J by 4 bases, with 17 bases left in between. CDR3 loop: CASSIGTSASTEAFF. CDR3 coding DNA: TGTGCCAGCAGTATCGGGACTTCAGCGAGCACTGAAGCTTTCTTT.

The chain joins TRBV4-1 to TRBJ2-5, with 11 bases identical to TRBD2. Trimming cost V 1 base and J 5 bases; bases outside gene matches: 9. The CDR3 runs 17 residues. Germline V lookup: CDR1 MGHRA, CDR2 YSYEKL. DNA for the CDR3: TGCGCCAGCAGCCAAGGGCGGCGCCTAGCGGGGGGCGAGACCCAGTACTTC. Protein sequence: CASSQGRRLAGGETQYF.

The chain links TRBV11-1 to TRBJ1-2, with TRBD1 matching over 8 bases. Germline trimming cut 5 bases from V and 7 bases from J; bases unmatched to any gene: 6. From germline, CDR1 is SGHAT and CDR2 FQDESV (reference sequence). CDR3 size: 13 residues. The CDR3, as DNA: TGTGCCAGCAGCCCGGACAGGGACCTTGGCTACACCTTC. Translation: CASSPDRDLGYTF.

The CDR3 sequence: CASSLGAAGGGEQFF. In DNA form, the CDR3 reads TGTGCCAGCAGCTTAGGGGCGGCAGGGGGTGGTGAGCAGTTCTTC. The rearrangement links TRBV11-3 to TRBJ2-1; TRBD1 agrees at 7 bases. Germline-derived CDR1 and CDR2 are SGHNT and YENEEA. The CDR3 has 15 residues. Losses at the gene ends were 1 base for V and 9 bases for J; bases not matched to a gene: 9.

J is TRBJ1-6 and V is TRBV5-1; D is undetermined. Germline values: CDR1 SGHRS, CDR2 YFSETQ. Trimming shortened V by 0 bases and J by 12 bases, and 10 bases separated the two germline ends. The CDR3 is made up of 13 amino acids. Here the CDR3 reads CASSLEAGRPLHF. DNA for the CDR3: TGCGCCAGCAGCTTGGAGGCGGGCAGACCCCTCCACTTT. Variable domain in full (rest from reference TRBV5-1 and TRBJ1-6): KAGVTQTPRYLIKTRGQQVTLSCSPISGHRSVSWYQQTPGQGLQFLFEYFSETQRNKGNFPGRFSGRQFSNSRSEMNVSTLELGDSALYLCASSLEAGRPLHFGNGTRLTVT.

Details on this clone: Distinct nucleotide sequences in the sample also encode this CDR3. The chain employs TRBV18 and TRBJ2-2; D remains ambiguous. CDR3 size: 12 residues. Trimming pared 3 bases from V and 4 bases from J, leaving 3 bases between. Germline V gene lookup returns CDR1 KGHSH and CDR2 LQKENI. The CDR3 here is CASSPSTGELFF. DNA of the CDR3: TGTGCCAGCTCACCCTCCACCGGGGAGCTGTTTTTT.

This clone was recorded once. The chain employs TRBV5-4 and TRBJ1-2; 8 bases are a match to TRBD1. This CDR3 is 15 amino acids long. V shed 3 bases and J 4 bases; nucleotides not matched to a gene: 8. The germline V gene encodes CDR1 SGHNT and CDR2 YYREEE (reference sequence). The CDR3 region has the DNA TGTGCCAGCAGCTCCCCCCTCCAGGGGGCCTATGGCTACACCTTC. Amino acid sequence: CASSSPLQGAYGYTF.

V usage is TRBV19 and J usage is TRBJ1-2; D perhaps matches TRBD1 (5 bases). The V gene's germline CDR1 is LNHDA and CDR2 SQIVND (reference sequence). Trimming stripped 7 bases from V and 4 bases from J, with 22 bases between. The CDR3 spans 16 residues. CDR3 DNA: TGTGCCAGTAAGGTGTCTGCGGTAGGGGCCCTCTATGGCTACACCTTC. Protein sequence: CASKVSAVGALYGYTF. Variable domain in full (rest from reference TRBV19 and TRBJ1-2): DGGITQSPKYLFRKEGQNVTLSCEQNLNHDAMYWYRQDPGQGLRLIYYSQIVNDFQKGDIAEGYSVSREKKESFPLTVTSAQKNPTAFYLCASKVSAVGALYGYTFGSGTRLTVV.

As DNA, the CDR3 is TGTGCCAGCAGTTATTCGTTCGGGGGGGCGGAGACCCAGTACTTC. It yields the protein CASSYSFGGAETQYF. This chain links TRBV6-2 or TRBV6-3 with TRBJ2-5; 8 bases map to TRBD2. Germline CDR1 and CDR2: MNHEY and SVGEGT. The CDR3 consists of 15 residues. Trimming removed 3 bases from V and 5 bases from J; junction bases left unmatched: 8.

V gene TRBV5-4 combines with J gene TRBJ1-2; 7 bases are a match to TRBD1. The CDR3 consists of 15 residues. Germline CDR1 and CDR2: SGHNT and YYREEE (reference sequence). V was pared by 4 bases and J by 8 bases, with 14 bases of the junction left unmatched. DNA for the CDR3: TGTGCCAGCAGCCGGGGGGGACAGACGGCTGGAGGCTACACCTTC. Translation gives CASSRGGQTAGGYTF.

This rearrangement joins TRBV4-3 to TRBJ2-7; the match to TRBD2 covers 8 bases. This CDR3 is 14 amino acids long. V shed 1 base, J shed 3 bases, and the junction held 2 bases outside the gene matches. The germline CDR1 and CDR2 sequences are LGHNA and YSLEER. The CDR3, as DNA: TGCGCCAGCAGCCAAGGGCGGGAGGACTACGAGCAGTACTTC. This encodes CASSQGREDYEQYF.

The chain couples TRBV2 to TRBJ2-4, with 7 bases that match TRBD2. The CDR3 contains 12 residues. With V trimmed by 8 bases and J by 7 bases, 5 bases remained unmatched. The germline V gene encodes CDR1 SNHLY and CDR2 FYNNEI. CDR3 nucleotide sequence: TGTGCCAGCGGGGGGGGTACGAACATTCAGTACTTC. It encodes CASGGGTNIQYF.

The chain employs TRBV24-1 and TRBJ2-7, with D perhaps matching TRBD1 (5 bases). There are 12 residues in the CDR3. Trimming left V 1 base short and J 8 bases short, with 8 bases between. Germline CDR1 and CDR2: KGHDR and SFDVKD. The CDR3 region has the DNA TGTGCCACCAGTGATTTCCCAGGGAAGCAGTACTTC. It translates to CATSDFPGKQYF.

This clone appeared once. The chain uses TRBV9 and TRBJ2-2, with D perhaps TRBD1 (5 bases). Per germline, CDR1 SGDLS and CDR2 YYNGEE. The ends were cut back, 3 bases at V and 8 bases at J, with 8 bases in the middle. There are 12 residues in the CDR3. The CDR3 reads CASSDHRGELFF. In nucleotides, the CDR3 is TGTGCCAGCAGCGACCACAGGGGGGAGCTGTTTTTT.

The V gene is TRBV4-2, the J gene TRBJ2-1, with 10 bases identical to TRBD2. Trimming took 3 bases from V and 9 from J; bases not matched to a gene: 8. This CDR3 has 15 residues. Germline V gene sequence: CDR1 LGHNA, CDR2 YNFKEQ. The CDR3 DNA reads TGTGCCAGCAGCCATTCTAGCGGGAGTTATAGTGAGCAGTTCTTC. This sequence encodes CASSHSSGSYSEQFF.

This chain joins TRBV1 and TRBJ1-6; TRBD1 is the table's D call, not checked against the DNA. TRBV1 is termed a pseudogene. CDR3 length: 18 residues. In DNA, the CDR3 is TGCACCAGCAGCCAAGCGTACCGGGACAGGGGATCCAATTCACCCCTCCACTTT. Its translation: CTSSQAYRDRGSNSPLHF.

V and J are TRBV29-1 and TRBJ2-7; TRBD2 matches 8 bases. Germline CDR1 and CDR2: SQVTM and ANQGSEA. Trimming removed 2 bases from V and 4 bases from J; junction bases left unmatched: 4. This CDR3 is 13 amino acids long. The CDR3 reads CSVEFSGKYEQYF. DNA for the CDR3: TGCAGCGTTGAATTTAGCGGGAAGTACGAGCAGTACTTC.

The chain joins TRBV7-8 to TRBJ2-7; 7 nucleotides align to TRBD1. CDR1 and CDR2 from the germline V gene are SGHVS and FQNEAQ. This CDR3 has 14 amino acids. V was clipped by 4 bases and J by 2 bases; unmatched bases: 5. The CDR3 reads CASSSTTGPYEQYF. The CDR3 nucleotides are TGTGCCAGCAGCTCCACGACAGGGCCCTACGAGCAGTACTTC.

This clone was picked up a small number of times. The genes are TRBV6-5 and TRBJ1-1; a weak D match, TRBD1 (6 bases). Trimming removed 2 bases at V and 1 base at J, with 14 bases between. The germline CDR1 and CDR2 sequences are MNHEY and SVGAGI. The CDR3 has 16 amino acids. The CDR3 loop reads CASSYGQGIQNTEAFF. CDR3 sequence (DNA): TGTGCCAGCAGTTACGGGCAGGGGATCCAGAACACTGAAGCTTTCTTT.

The rearrangement uses TRBV14 and TRBJ1-5; the match to TRBD1 covers 8 bases. Germline V gene data show CDR1 as SGHDN and CDR2 as FVKESK. V lost 4 bases, J lost 2 bases, and 1 base stayed unmatched. This CDR3 region has 14 residues. CDR3 residues: CASSPGQGNQPQHF. CDR3 coding DNA: TGTGCCAGCAGCCCGGGACAGGGCAATCAGCCCCAGCATTTT.

This chain joins TRBV12-3 or TRBV12-4 and TRBJ1-2; D unresolved. The CDR3 contains 11 residues. Trimming pared 3 bases from V and 7 bases from J, leaving 6 bases between. In DNA, the CDR3 is TGTGCCAGCAGTTTCAGTTCTGGCTACACCTTC. Its protein is CASSFSSGYTF.